The clone carrying this TCR beta chain came up many times. Its antigen is unknown. The authors produced cDNA by 5'RACE using 10-nucleotide random UMIs. MiXCR, applied by TCRdb to the 5' RACE reads, yields one record per CDR3 protein. The table records about 52,000 distinct CDR3 sequences, around 4% of them present only once. This entry is derived from a study of neurological immune-mediated disorders. Study observations and caveats: Sharing of CDR3 amino acid sequences among expanded clones across subjects was absent, suggesting private repertoires in all groups.

The ends lost 5 bases at V and 3 bases at J; junction bases unmatched: 8. The CDR3 sequence is 14 residues long. CDR1 DFQATT and CDR2 SNEGSKA come from the germline V gene (reference sequence). Sequencing was performed on PBMCs. V gene TRBV20-1 combines with J gene TRBJ2-7; 9 bases align to TRBD1. This TCR came from a man in his 60s with multiple sclerosis. The CDR3 DNA reads as TGCAGTGCTGAAACCGGGACAGGGCTCTACGAGCAGTACTTC. Translation: CSAETGTGLYEQYF.